Presented here are 30 T cell receptor beta chains from one specimen sequenced in a study of CD8+ T cells in alopecia areata. RNA extraction was followed by reverse transcription into cDNA, which acted as the sequencing template. Assay: immunoSEQ multiplex PCR; the TCRdb copy retains only in-frame clones and omits some. The sample shows over 100,000 clones, around 49% of them seen only once. The starting material was CD8+ T cells sorted from blood, obtained at week 0. The receptor source for this set is a human donor with alopecia areata.

The chain links TRBV2 to TRBJ1-2; D is ambiguous. Germline CDR1 SNHLY, CDR2 FYNNEI. The V and J ends lost 2 bases and 5 bases respectively, with 3 bases between them. CDR3 size: 11 residues. CDR3 amino acids: CASSELYGYTF. In DNA form, the CDR3 reads TGTGCCAGCAGTGAACTTTATGGCTACACCTTC.

This clone was found once. DNA for the CDR3: TGTGCCAGCAGACAGCCGGGCCGGGGGATGAATGAGCAGTTCTTC. Translation gives CASRQPGRGMNEQFF. This sequence joins TRBV11-2 and TRBJ2-1; a possible D gene is TRBD2 (6 bases). The V gene lost 6 bases and the J gene lost 7 bases, with 19 bases spanning the gap. CDR3 length: 15 amino acids. Germline assignment: CDR1 SGHAT and CDR2 FQNNGV.

This clone turned up a few times. The rearrangement links TRBV7-8 to TRBJ2-1, with D perhaps TRBD2 (5 bases). V was cut by 5 bases and J by 3 bases, with 14 bases left in between. The CDR3 spans 15 residues. Looked up from germline, CDR1 is SGHVS and CDR2 is FQNEAQ. The CDR3 DNA reads as TGTGCCAGCAGCCCCCACTCGGGGATCTACAATGAGCAGTTCTTC. It specifies CASSPHSGIYNEQFF.

The J gene is TRBJ2-7, the V gene TRBV5-6; no clear D gene. CDR1 and CDR2 from the germline V gene are SGHDT and YYEEEE. CDR3 size: 13 residues. With 1 base removed from V and 2 bases from J, the gap between germline ends came to 7 bases. CDR3 region: CASSLQQTYEQYF. CDR3 nucleotides: TGTGCCAGCAGCTTGCAACAGACCTACGAGCAGTACTTC.

This clone has just a few counts. The chain uses TRBV2 and TRBJ2-1, with 12 bases identical to TRBD2. The CDR3 loop spans 15 amino acids. Germline assignment: CDR1 SNHLY and CDR2 FYNNEI. V shed 7 bases and J 6 bases; nucleotides not matched to a gene: 7. The DNA for the CDR3 is TGTGCCAGCACCATACTAGCGGGGGGCGTCAATGAGCAGTTCTTC. Translating gives CASTILAGGVNEQFF.

This clone was observed a few times. The chain recombines TRBV6-5 with TRBJ1-1; 9 bases match TRBD1. Trimming took 6 bases from V and 6 from J; bases not matched to a gene: 5. The V gene's germline CDR1 is MNHEY and CDR2 SVGAGI. CDR3 length: 13 amino acids. This CDR3 is CASSRGQGPEAFF. The DNA for the CDR3 is TGTGCCAGCAGCCGTGGACAGGGGCCTGAAGCTTTCTTT.

This clone was observed a handful of times. The chain joins TRBV11-2 to TRBJ2-2; D is unresolved. The length of the CDR3 is 12 residues. Germline CDR1 and CDR2: SGHAT and FQNNGV. Between the trimmed V and J ends, which lost 1 base and 7 bases, there was a span of 4 bases. For the CDR3, the DNA is TGTGCCAGCAGCTTAGCTATCGGGGAGCTGTTTTTT. This codes for CASSLAIGELFF. The full variable domain, its missing parts supplied by reference TRBV11-2 and TRBJ2-2, is EAGVAQSPRYKIIEKRQSVAFWCNPISGHATLYWYQQILGQGPKLLIQFQNNGVVDDSQLPKDRFSAERLKGVDSTLKIQPAKLEDSAVYLCASSLAIGELFFGEGSRLTVL.

This chain links TRBV30 with TRBJ2-4; 7 nucleotides agree with TRBD1. The length of the CDR3 is 12 residues. The junction had 3 bases not matched to a gene; V was cut back by 4 bases and J by 6 bases. Germline V lookup: CDR1 GTSNPN, CDR2 SVGIG (reference sequence). The CDR3 protein is CAWTGGRNIQYF. The CDR3 nucleotides are TGTGCCTGGACAGGGGGTAGAAACATTCAGTACTTC.

V is TRBV5-4 and J is TRBJ2-1; unclear D gene. The CDR3 is 13 amino acids. Trimming cost V 2 bases and J 13 bases, with 16 bases left between them. From germline, CDR1 is SGHNT and CDR2 YYREEE (reference sequence). CDR3 bases: TGTGCCAGCAGCTTCTGGACGGATTATATTCAGTTCTTC. Amino acids: CASSFWTDYIQFF.

The rearrangement joins TRBV9 to TRBJ1-2; D possibly corresponds to TRBD1 (6 bases). Trimming stripped 0 bases from V and 4 bases from J, with 13 bases between. The CDR3 is 15 residues long. Per germline, CDR1 SGDLS and CDR2 YYNGEE. CDR3 in amino acids: CASSVGGGGLYGYTF. The DNA for the CDR3 is TGTGCCAGCAGCGTAGGTGGAGGGGGTCTCTATGGCTACACCTTC. Full variable domain (outside the CDR3, taken from reference TRBV9 and TRBJ1-2): DSGVTQTPKHLITATGQRVTLRCSPRSGDLSVYWYQQSLDQGLQFLIQYYNGEERAKGNILERFSAQQFPDLHSELNLSSLELGDSALYFCASSVGGGGLYGYTFGSGTRLTVV.

This chain joins TRBV16 and TRBJ1-2; no clear D. Trimming cost V 0 bases and J 2 bases, with 13 bases left between them. This CDR3 has 16 amino acids. Germline V gene lookup returns CDR1 KGHSY and CDR2 FQNENV. The CDR3 sequence is CASSQSIWAGNYGYTF. The DNA of the CDR3 is TGTGCCAGCAGCCAATCAATCTGGGCCGGAAACTATGGCTACACCTTC. The variable domain in full, with the rest retrieved from reference TRBV16 and TRBJ1-2, is GEEVAQTPKHLVRGEGQKAKLYCAPIKGHSYVFWYQQVLKNEFKFLISFQNENVFDETGMPKERFSAKCLPNSPCSLEIQATKLEDSAVYFCASSQSIWAGNYGYTFGSGTRLTVV.

This chain links TRBV2 with TRBJ1-1, with D hard to call. Germline V gives CDR1 SNHLY, CDR2 FYNNEI. The CDR3 has 16 amino acids. V lost 8 bases to trimming and J lost 1 base, with 20 bases between them. CDR3 nucleotides: TGTGCCAGCCCCCTGGGTCGGGCTAACTGGAACACTGAAGCTTTCTTT. This codes for CASPLGRANWNTEAFF.

Regarding this clone: Other DNA variants within this sample encode the same CDR3. The rearrangement joins TRBV29-1 to TRBJ1-1, with unresolved D. Germline V gene data show CDR1 as SQVTM and CDR2 as ANQGSEA. Trimming cost V 6 bases and J 2 bases, with 4 bases left between them. This CDR3 has 10 amino acids. In nucleotides, the CDR3 is TGCAGCGTCATAAACACTGAAGCTTTCTTT. This gives the protein CSVINTEAFF. Drawing the rest from reference TRBV29-1 and TRBJ1-1, the complete variable domain is SAVISQKPSRDICQRGTSLTIQCQVDSQVTMMFWYRQQPGQSLTLIATANQGSEATYESGFVIDKFPISRPNLTFSTLTVSNMSPEDSSIYLCSVINTEAFFGQGTRLTVV.

This clone has only a few counts. The chain carries TRBV6-6 and TRBJ2-2; D call uncertain. V was cut by 8 bases and J by 1 base, with 5 bases left in between. The germline CDR1 and CDR2 sequences are MNHNY and SVGAGI (reference sequence). The CDR3 has 12 residues. The CDR3 coding sequence is TGTGCCAGCGACGAGAACACCGGGGAGCTGTTTTTT. This translates into CASDENTGELFF.

This clone was seen only a few times. The rearrangement joins TRBV29-1 to TRBJ2-1, with 7 bases that match TRBD2. V lost 6 bases, J lost 6 bases, and 5 bases stayed unmatched. Per the germline V gene, CDR1 is SQVTM and CDR2 is ANQGSEA. This CDR3 comprises 12 residues. DNA of the CDR3: TGCAGCGTGGGGAGACTAGCCAATGAGCAGTTCTTC. Protein sequence: CSVGRLANEQFF.

This chain links TRBV29-1 with TRBJ2-7; 8 positions match TRBD2. V trimming: 7 bases; J trimming: 3 bases; junction bases outside the gene matches: 8. Germline V gene data show CDR1 as SQVTM and CDR2 as ANQGSEA. The length of the CDR3 is 13 residues. Here the CDR3 reads CSARSGDLYEQYF. As DNA, the CDR3 is TGCAGCGCCCGTAGCGGGGACCTCTACGAGCAGTACTTC.

This rearrangement joins TRBV30 to TRBJ1-5, with TRBD1 matching over 9 bases. Per germline, CDR1 GTSNPN and CDR2 SVGIG (reference sequence). After removal of 0 bases from V and 5 bases from J, the junction contained 5 bases not matched to a gene. CDR3 length: 15 amino acids. The CDR3 sequence is CAWSVPGQGYQPQHF. In DNA form, the CDR3 reads TGTGCCTGGAGTGTGCCGGGACAGGGATATCAGCCCCAGCATTTT.

This clone turned up a few times. The chain joins TRBV5-1 to TRBJ2-5; D is possibly TRBD2 (6 bases). CDR1 is SGHRS, CDR2 YFSETQ, per germline. The V end lost 4 bases, the J end lost 5 bases, and 18 bases lay between the germline ends. The CDR3 is 15 amino acids. CDR3 region: CASSPLRHRGETQYF. The CDR3 DNA reads TGCGCCAGCAGCCCCCTGAGGCACCGGGGGGAGACCCAGTACTTC.

This chain joins TRBV30 and TRBJ1-2; D gene ambiguous. With 6 bases removed from V and 5 bases from J, the gap between germline ends came to 19 bases. From germline, CDR1 is GTSNPN and CDR2 SVGIG (reference sequence). The CDR3 length is 14 residues. The CDR3, as DNA: TGTGCCTGCGAGTGGCAGGATCTGGGTTATGGCTACACCTTC. It is translated as CACEWQDLGYGYTF.

This clone was detected only a few times. The V call is TRBV7-9, the J call TRBJ2-6, with a tentative D call TRBD2 (6 bases). Germline V lookup: CDR1 SEHNR, CDR2 FQNEAQ (reference sequence). The V end lost 5 bases, the J end lost 1 base, and 12 bases lay between the germline ends. The CDR3 is 16 amino acids. CDR3 sequence reads: CASSPPGRSGANVLTF. For the CDR3, the DNA is TGTGCCAGCAGCCCGCCCGGGAGATCTGGGGCCAACGTCCTGACTTTC.

The gene calls are TRBV29-1 and TRBJ1-1; TRBD1 agrees at 10 bases. The CDR3 runs 13 residues. The germline CDR1 and CDR2 sequences are SQVTM and ANQGSEA. After removal of 7 bases from V and 3 bases from J, the junction contained 5 bases not matched to a gene. The CDR3 sequence is CSGGQGTYTEAFF. For the CDR3, the DNA is TGCAGCGGGGGACAGGGGACATACACTGAAGCTTTCTTT.

A few counts support this clone. A read error may produce the germline difference seen at one junction end. At the DNA level, this CDR3 is encoded by other sequences in the same sample as well. The chain couples TRBV4-1 to TRBJ2-7; 10 bases are a match to TRBD1. The CDR3 has 16 amino acids. Germline V gene sequence: CDR1 MGHRA, CDR2 YSYEKL. CDR3 in amino acids: CASSQEGTGEGYEQYF. In DNA form, the CDR3 reads TGTGCCAGCAGCCAAGAGGGGACAGGGGAAGGGTACGAGCAGTACTTC.

The V gene is TRBV27, the J gene TRBJ2-7; 8 positions agree with TRBD1. The junction had 5 bases not matched to a gene; V was cut back by 0 bases and J by 1 base. The CDR3 is 16 amino acids. Germline V lookup: CDR1 MNHEY, CDR2 SMNVEV (reference sequence). CDR3 nucleotides: TGTGCCAGCAGTTTATCTCCCGGGACAGGTTCCTACGAGCAGTACTTC. It specifies CASSLSPGTGSYEQYF.

This clone has only a few counts. The V and J genes are TRBV7-6 and TRBJ2-2, with 8 bases matching TRBD1. With 5 bases clipped from V and 1 base from J, the junction kept 3 bases outside the gene matches. CDR3 size: 15 residues. Germline-derived CDR1 and CDR2 are SGHVS and FNYEAQ. CDR3 amino acids: CASSPGTGNTGELFF. The DNA for the CDR3 is TGTGCCAGCAGCCCCGGGACAGGGAACACCGGGGAGCTGTTTTTT.

This clone was detected a few times. A junction end diverges from the germline sequence, so it may reflect a read error. The V gene is TRBV11-2, the J gene TRBJ2-1; the match to TRBD1 covers 12 bases. The germline CDR1 and CDR2 sequences are SGHAT and FQNNGV. The CDR3 is made up of 16 amino acids. CDR3 in DNA: TGCGCCAGCAGCCAAGGGACAGGGGGCGCCTACAATGAGCAGTTCTTC. Encoded protein: CASSQGTGGAYNEQFF.

The chain recombines TRBV11-2 with TRBJ2-3; the D is unclear. Germline CDR1 SGHAT, CDR2 FQNNGV. V was trimmed by 6 bases and J by 2 bases, leaving 3 bases between them. This CDR3 contains 11 residues. CDR3 coding DNA: TGTGCCAGCAGATACACAGATACGCAGTATTTT. Amino acids: CASRYTDTQYF.

V usage is TRBV6-5 and J usage is TRBJ2-1; D is undetermined. This CDR3 has 12 amino acids. The germline V gene has CDR1 MNHEY and CDR2 SVGAGI. V lost 4 bases, J lost 4 bases, and 5 bases lay in between. CDR3 residues: CASSFGYNEQFF. DNA for the CDR3: TGTGCCAGCAGTTTTGGGTACAATGAGCAGTTCTTC.

This clone has just a few counts. The CDR3 loop reads CSVVTGQGGEQYF. CDR3 DNA sequence: TGCAGCGTTGTAACTGGACAGGGAGGCGAGCAGTACTTC. The V and J genes are TRBV29-1 and TRBJ2-7, with 8 nucleotides matching TRBD1. With V trimmed by 4 bases and J by 6 bases, 8 bases remained unmatched. This CDR3 region has 13 residues. Germline V gene data show CDR1 as SQVTM and CDR2 as ANQGSEA.

In its sample, this clone was seen a few times. The chain recombines TRBV27 with TRBJ2-1; maybe TRBD2 (6 bases). The CDR3 contains 13 residues. V was cut by 8 bases and J by 2 bases, with 10 bases left in between. The germline V gene has CDR1 MNHEY and CDR2 SMNVEV (reference sequence). The CDR3 spells CASGGDPYNEQFF. CDR3 DNA sequence: TGTGCCAGCGGAGGGGACCCCTACAATGAGCAGTTCTTC.

The gene calls are TRBV30 and TRBJ1-2; unclear D gene. Per germline, CDR1 GTSNPN and CDR2 SVGIG (reference sequence). V was clipped by 0 bases and J by 3 bases, with 14 bases between them. This CDR3 is 15 amino acids long. The CDR3 DNA reads TGTGCCTGGAGTGTCGCGGCGGATACTCACTATGGCTACACCTTC. Protein product: CAWSVAADTHYGYTF. Complete variable domain (other parts from reference TRBV30 and TRBJ1-2): SQTIHQWPATLVQPVGSPLSLECTVEGTSNPNLYWYRQAAGRGLQLLFYSVGIGQISSEVPQNLSASRPQDRQFILSSKKLLLSDSGFYLCAWSVAADTHYGYTFGSGTRLTVV.